Below are 20 T cell receptor beta chains sequenced from a single sample in a study of shared clonotypes between healthy human individuals. CD45RO-negative cells were positively selected for CCR7, leaving out terminally differentiated effector memory CD45RA+ cells. Using immunoSEQ multiplex PCR, the repertoire was profiled, and TCRdb retains in-frame clones only, with some absent. The sample lists under 1 million clones; roughly 92% were seen once. What was sequenced was naive CD8+ T cells sorted from blood. These TCRs come from a young man in good health.

The V gene is TRBV2, the J gene TRBJ2-7, with D possibly TRBD2 on 5 matching bases. CDR1 and CDR2 (germline): SNHLY, FYNNEI. V was shortened by 5 bases and J by 3 bases, with 11 bases between the two germline ends. The CDR3 spans 13 residues. This chain's CDR3 is CASSSGFSYEQYF. The CDR3 DNA reads as TGTGCCAGCAGTTCGGGGTTTAGCTACGAGCAGTACTTC.

The rearrangement uses TRBV5-5 and TRBJ2-5; weak D call: TRBD1 (5 bases). The CDR3 loop spans 18 amino acids. Germline CDR1 is SGHKS and CDR2 is YYEKEE (reference sequence). V gave up 0 bases and J gave up 5 bases, with 23 bases separating them. DNA for the CDR3: TGTGCCAGCAGCTTGGAGGGGCCTGGGATTAATCCTGGGGAGACCCAGTACTTC. Translated: CASSLEGPGINPGETQYF.

The J gene is TRBJ1-5, the V gene TRBV10-3; tentative D call: TRBD1 (5 bases). The CDR3 extends over 13 amino acids. Trimming stripped 10 bases from V and 0 bases from J, with 10 bases between. Per germline, CDR1 ENHRY and CDR2 SYGVKD. The CDR3 DNA sequence: TGTGCCACCGGGGACGTTAGCAATCAGCCCCAGCATTTT. Translating it yields CATGDVSNQPQHF.

The chain links TRBV25-1 to TRBJ2-5; D not resolved. From germline, CDR1 is MGHDK and CDR2 SYGVNS. V was trimmed by 6 bases and J by 2 bases, leaving 10 bases between them. CDR3 size: 13 residues. The CDR3 DNA is TGTGCCAGCAGAGAGGACGGTCAAGAGACCCAGTACTTC. Protein: CASREDGQETQYF.

The V call is TRBV27, the J call TRBJ2-7; 7 bases map to TRBD1. Per the germline V gene, CDR1 is MNHEY and CDR2 is SMNVEV (reference sequence). The CDR3 sequence is 15 residues long. V lost 5 bases to trimming and J lost 2 bases; unmatched junction nucleotides: 9. The CDR3 sequence is CASSPQGRGTYEQYF. As DNA, the CDR3 is TGTGCCAGCAGTCCGCAGGGCAGGGGGACCTACGAGCAGTACTTC.

The J gene is TRBJ1-2, the V gene TRBV7-6; TRBD1 is a possible D gene (6 bases). Looked up from germline, CDR1 is SGHVS and CDR2 is FNYEAQ. The CDR3 is 14 residues long. The ends were cut back, 5 bases at V and 4 bases at J, with 14 bases in the middle. The CDR3 is CASSPTGSGYGYTF. The CDR3 DNA reads TGTGCCAGCAGCCCAACAGGGTCTGGCTATGGCTACACCTTC.

This clone was seen once. The chain combines TRBV2 with TRBJ2-5, with a weak D call TRBD1 (6 bases). The CDR3 has 16 residues. The germline gives CDR1 SNHLY, CDR2 FYNNEI. V gave up 3 bases and J gave up 7 bases, with 21 bases separating them. Here the CDR3 reads CASSERWGDVTGTQYF. Here the CDR3 DNA reads TGTGCCAGCAGTGAGCGTTGGGGCGATGTGACAGGGACCCAGTACTTC.

This sequence joins TRBV6-6 and TRBJ1-2, with D maybe TRBD1 (6 bases). V was shortened by 4 bases and J by 3 bases, with 15 bases between the two germline ends. The CDR3 totals 15 residues. Germline CDR1 reads MNHNY; CDR2 reads SVGAGI (reference sequence). The CDR3 nucleotides read TGTGCCAGCAGTTTGATTAGGACAGCTGACTATGGCTACACCTTC. Translated: CASSLIRTADYGYTF.

This chain links TRBV19 with TRBJ2-7, with D maybe TRBD1 (6 bases). The germline CDR1 and CDR2 sequences are LNHDA and SQIVND (reference sequence). The CDR3 runs 15 residues. Trimming took 0 bases from V and 6 from J, leaving 15 bases between them. As DNA, the CDR3 is TGTGCCAGTAGTATAGATGGGACACCTCTCGCCGAGCAGTACTTC. Protein product: CASSIDGTPLAEQYF.

This chain joins TRBV27 and TRBJ2-3; 11 nucleotides align to TRBD1. The CDR3 runs 16 residues. The junction had 9 bases not matched to a gene; V was cut back by 5 bases and J by 5 bases. Germline values: CDR1 MNHEY, CDR2 SMNVEV (reference sequence). The CDR3 coding sequence is TGTGCCAGCAGTACCCTCCGGGACAGGGGGATAGATACGCAGTATTTT. Residues: CASSTLRDRGIDTQYF.

The V gene is TRBV4-1, the J gene TRBJ2-7, with 8 bases aligning to TRBD1. With V trimmed by 3 bases and J by 0 bases, 10 bases remained unmatched. This CDR3 has 17 residues. Per germline, CDR1 MGHRA and CDR2 YSYEKL. This chain's CDR3 is CASSHPRTGTNSYEQYF. CDR3 nucleotides: TGCGCCAGCAGCCACCCCAGGACAGGGACAAACTCCTACGAGCAGTACTTC.

V gene TRBV30 combines with J gene TRBJ1-4; possibly TRBD1 for D (5 bases). Trimming left V 4 bases short and J 4 bases short, with 13 bases between. There are 14 residues in the CDR3. Per the germline V gene, CDR1 is GTSNPN and CDR2 is SVGIG (reference sequence). This CDR3 is CAWNQGSLNEKLFF. The CDR3 coding sequence is TGTGCCTGGAATCAGGGTAGTCTTAATGAAAAACTGTTTTTT. The variable domain in full, with the rest retrieved from reference TRBV30 and TRBJ1-4, is SQTIHQWPATLVQPVGSPLSLECTVEGTSNPNLYWYRQAAGRGLQLLFYSVGIGQISSEVPQNLSASRPQDRQFILSSKKLLLSDSGFYLCAWNQGSLNEKLFFGSGTQLSVL.

This chain uses TRBV28 with TRBJ1-4; D gene unclear. The V end lost 6 bases, the J end lost 8 bases, and 16 bases lay between the germline ends. The CDR3 has 14 amino acids. The germline CDR1 and CDR2 sequences are MDHEN and SYDVKM. CDR3 DNA sequence: TGTGCCAGCAGATTAAGTTTGGGGAGAGAAAAACTGTTTTTT. Translated, it gives CASRLSLGREKLFF.

The chain has TRBV7-9 and TRBJ2-1, with a tentative D call TRBD1 (6 bases). Germline assignment: CDR1 SEHNR and CDR2 FQNEAQ (reference sequence). The CDR3 is made up of 14 amino acids. V was cut by 5 bases and J by 12 bases, with 20 bases left in between. In DNA form, the CDR3 reads TGTGCCAGCAGCCCAACGACAGGTGCTAGGGGGCAGTTCTTC. Translating it yields CASSPTTGARGQFF.

The chain carries TRBV21-1 and TRBJ2-5; the D call TRBD2 from the table was never checked on the DNA. TRBV21-1 is described as a pseudogene. The CDR3 spans 15 residues. Written as DNA, the CDR3 is TGTGCCAGCAGCCAACGACTAGCCTTTAGGGAGACCCAGTACTTC. Protein: CASSQRLAFRETQYF.

The chain recombines TRBV9 with TRBJ2-6; D unresolved. The germline V gene encodes CDR1 SGDLS and CDR2 YYNGEE. Between the trimmed V and J ends, which lost 2 bases and 1 base, there was a span of 7 bases. The CDR3 has 15 amino acids. The CDR3 is CASSVSRSGANVLTF. The CDR3 DNA is TGTGCCAGCAGCGTTAGCCGGTCTGGGGCCAACGTCCTGACTTTC.

This CDR3 is CASSPLPGGSGELFF. Written as DNA, the CDR3 is TGTGCCAGCAGCCCCCTCCCAGGGGGCTCCGGGGAGCTGTTTTTT. The rearrangement links TRBV11-2 to TRBJ2-2; 8 positions match TRBD1. CDR1 and CDR2 from the germline V gene are SGHAT and FQNNGV. The CDR3 contains 15 residues. V gave up 5 bases and J gave up 6 bases; unmatched junction bases: 8.

This chain connects TRBV13 to TRBJ2-1; TRBD2 aligns across 15 bases. Germline CDR1 PRHDT, CDR2 FYEKMQ (reference sequence). The J segment lost 7 bases and the V segment lost 5 bases, leaving 3 bases of the junction unmatched. The CDR3 totals 15 residues. The CDR3 DNA sequence: TGTGCCAGCAGCCAAGGACTAGCGGGAGGGAATGAGCAGTTCTTC. The encoded protein is CASSQGLAGGNEQFF. Supplemented by reference TRBV13 and TRBJ2-1, the full variable domain reads AAGVIQSPRHLIKEKRETATLKCYPIPRHDTVYWYQQGPGQDPQFLISFYEKMQSDKGSIPDRFSAQQFSDYHSELNMSSLELGDSALYFCASSQGLAGGNEQFFGPGTRLTVL.

The V and J genes are TRBV5-5 and TRBJ1-3; no definite D call. The CDR3 is made up of 16 amino acids. Trimming cost V 0 bases and J 3 bases, with 13 bases left between them. Germline CDR1 SGHKS, CDR2 YYEKEE (reference sequence). The chain's CDR3 is CASSLDWVRGGNTIYF. The CDR3 DNA follows: TGTGCCAGCAGCTTGGATTGGGTTCGAGGTGGAAACACCATATATTTT.

This chain links TRBV5-1 with TRBJ2-3, with 11 bases identical to TRBD2. Germline V gives CDR1 SGHRS, CDR2 YFSETQ. The CDR3 spans 19 residues. The ends lost 0 bases at V and 4 bases at J; junction bases unmatched: 13. The CDR3 loop is CASSLAVRSTSGSSDTQYF. Written as DNA, the CDR3 is TGCGCCAGCAGCTTGGCCGTCAGGTCTACTAGCGGGAGTTCAGATACGCAGTATTTT.